A selection of T cell receptor beta chains follows, all from one sample in a study of PD-L1 blockade in urothelial cancer. The repertoire was sequenced with immunoSEQ multiplex PCR; TCRdb's copy has only in-frame clones and lacks some. The sample records roughly 77,000 clones, about four fifths being singletons. The sample in question was PBMCs, obtained around atezolizumab (anti-PD-L1) treatment. These receptors came from a woman aged 65 to 85 with urothelial cancer. Both conserved end residues are part of each CDR3. Fields, in order: J gene, clone size, V gene, D gene, CDR3 protein, CDR3 DNA. D genes are given only for firm matches. The size field is filled for only some rows; it gives once, few, many or a size class.

j_call: TRBJ2-7
clone_size: -
v_call: TRBV29-1
d_call: -
cdr3_aa: CSVEQGTTYEQYF
cdr3_nt: TGCAGCGTTGAACAGGGGACCACCTACGAGCAGTACTTC

j_call: TRBJ1-3
clone_size: -
v_call: TRBV30
d_call: -
cdr3_aa: CAWSSGRAAGNTIYF
cdr3_nt: TGTGCCTGGAGTTCAGGCAGGGCCGCTGGAAACACCATATATTTT

j_call: TRBJ2-7
clone_size: -
v_call: TRBV21-1
d_call: -
cdr3_aa: CASSPGGDLTTYEQYF
cdr3_nt: TGTGCCAGCAGTCCTGGAGGGGACCTAACTACCTACGAGCAGTACTTC

j_call: TRBJ1-2
clone_size: few
v_call: TRBV2
d_call: -
cdr3_aa: CASRPEAGGYTF
cdr3_nt: TGTGCCAGCAGACCTGAGGCGGGGGGCTACACCTTC

j_call: TRBJ1-5
clone_size: -
v_call: TRBV6-5
d_call: -
cdr3_aa: CASSYSGHSNQPQHF
cdr3_nt: TGTGCCAGCAGTTACTCGGGGCACAGCAATCAGCCCCAGCATTTT

j_call: TRBJ2-5
clone_size: -
v_call: TRBV4-1
d_call: -
cdr3_aa: CASRTEPASRETQYF
cdr3_nt: TGCGCCAGCAGGACAGAACCAGCCTCTCGAGAGACCCAGTACTTC

j_call: TRBJ2-3
clone_size: -
v_call: TRBV7-2
d_call: TRBD2
cdr3_aa: CASSLQAGVLADTQYF
cdr3_nt: TGTGCCAGCAGCTTACAAGCGGGGGTGTTGGCAGATACGCAGTATTTT

j_call: TRBJ1-4
clone_size: once
v_call: TRBV2
d_call: -
cdr3_aa: CASSDGQPNEKLFF
cdr3_nt: TGTGCCAGCAGTGATGGACAGCCTAATGAAAAACTGTTTTTT

j_call: TRBJ2-5
clone_size: -
v_call: TRBV5-6
d_call: -
cdr3_aa: CASSPRGRGETQYF
cdr3_nt: TGTGCCAGCAGCCCTCGTGGGCGGGGAGAGACCCAGTACTTC

j_call: TRBJ2-7
clone_size: -
v_call: TRBV5-1
d_call: -
cdr3_aa: CASQIQDSYEQYF
cdr3_nt: TGCGCCAGCCAAATACAGGACTCCTACGAGCAGTACTTC

j_call: TRBJ1-2
clone_size: -
v_call: TRBV6-6
d_call: TRBD1
cdr3_aa: CASRTTGGYGYTF
cdr3_nt: TGTGCCAGCAGAACAACAGGGGGCTATGGCTACACCTTC